This T cell receptor (beta chain) was captured by sequencing in a study of blood T cells in healthy people across ages. Primers used in a second PCR of roughly 6 to 11 cycles were a sample-barcoded 5' primer and a J-beta primer mix. TCRdb re-called the 5' RACE reads through MiXCR, storing one row per CDR3 protein. The repertoire includes some 790,000 distinct CDR3 sequences, less than 35% of them detected once, and roughly 17% sits in the top ten. This clonotype appeared many times. The sequenced sample was blood. This receptor was taken from a woman over 75 in good health.

In nucleotides, the CDR3 is TGCAGTGCTAGAGCGCCGACAGGGTCGAACACTGAAGCTTTCTTT. This sequence encodes CSARAPTGSNTEAFF. This chain joins TRBV20-1 and TRBJ1-1; the match to TRBD1 covers 7 bases. V shed 1 base, J shed 1 base, and the junction held 6 bases outside the gene matches. This CDR3 spans 15 amino acids. Germline V CDR1 and CDR2: DFQATT, SNEGSKA (reference sequence).